The source of this T cell receptor beta chain is a study of human T cells and chemical hapten exposure. The CDR3 runs 14 residues. Germline CDR1 is MNHEY and CDR2 is SVGAGI. V lost 4 bases to trimming and J lost 1 base, with 10 bases between them. Regarding time point: patch test 2, 6 weeks after DPC sensitization. Noted treatment: therapeutic diphenylcyclopropenone sensitization with weekly scalp DPC. Via MiXCR, TCRdb re-called the RACE reads, giving one row per CDR3 protein. In the table there are about 89,000 distinct CDR3 sequences, about 10% of which are singletons. This clonotype was counted many times.

The clonotype was recovered from a man between 40 and 49 years old with alopecia areata. Some clones in this sample may be carry-over from other donors' samples. This material consisted of whole blood, taken in connection with sensitization to the hapten diphenylcyclopropenone (DPC). The genes are TRBV6-5 and TRBJ2-5; D might be TRBD1 or TRBD2, each matching 5 bases. This chain's CDR3 is CASSFNGAQETQYF. The CDR3 DNA follows: TGTGCCAGCAGTTTCAACGGGGCCCAAGAGACCCAGTACTTC.